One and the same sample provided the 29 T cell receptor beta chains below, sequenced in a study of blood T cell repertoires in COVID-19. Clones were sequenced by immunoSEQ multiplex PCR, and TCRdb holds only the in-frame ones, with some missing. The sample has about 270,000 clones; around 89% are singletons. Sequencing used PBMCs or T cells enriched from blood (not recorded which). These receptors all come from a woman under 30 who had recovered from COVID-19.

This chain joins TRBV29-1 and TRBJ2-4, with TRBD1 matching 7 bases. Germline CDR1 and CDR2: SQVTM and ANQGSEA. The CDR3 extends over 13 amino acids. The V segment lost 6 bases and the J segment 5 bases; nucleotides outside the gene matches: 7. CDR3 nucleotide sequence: TGCAGCGTAAGACAGGGCCGGGAAAACATTCAGTACTTC. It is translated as CSVRQGRENIQYF.

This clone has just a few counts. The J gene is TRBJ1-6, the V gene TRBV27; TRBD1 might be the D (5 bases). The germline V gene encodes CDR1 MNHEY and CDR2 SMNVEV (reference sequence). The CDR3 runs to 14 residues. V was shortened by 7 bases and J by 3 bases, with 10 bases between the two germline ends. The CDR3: CASNAGFYNSPLHF. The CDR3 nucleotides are TGTGCCAGCAACGCAGGGTTCTATAATTCACCCCTCCACTTT.

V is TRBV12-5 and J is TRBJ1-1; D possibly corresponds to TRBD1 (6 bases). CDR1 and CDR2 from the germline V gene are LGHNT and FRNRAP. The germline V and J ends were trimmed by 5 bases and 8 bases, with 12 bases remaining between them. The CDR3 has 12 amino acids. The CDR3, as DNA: TGTGCTAGTGGTCATACAGGGTTAGAAGCTTTCTTT. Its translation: CASGHTGLEAFF.

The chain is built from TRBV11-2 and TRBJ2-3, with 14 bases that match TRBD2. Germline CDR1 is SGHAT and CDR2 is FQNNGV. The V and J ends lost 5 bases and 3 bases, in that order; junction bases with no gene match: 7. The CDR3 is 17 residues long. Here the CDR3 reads CASSPRTSGGPTDTQYF. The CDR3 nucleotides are TGTGCCAGCAGCCCTCGGACTAGCGGGGGGCCAACAGATACGCAGTATTTT.

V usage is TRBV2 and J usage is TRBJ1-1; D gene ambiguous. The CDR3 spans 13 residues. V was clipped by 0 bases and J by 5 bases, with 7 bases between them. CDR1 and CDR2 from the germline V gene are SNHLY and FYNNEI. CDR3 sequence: CASSEAPGTEAFF. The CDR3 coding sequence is TGTGCCAGCAGTGAAGCACCGGGAACTGAAGCTTTCTTT.

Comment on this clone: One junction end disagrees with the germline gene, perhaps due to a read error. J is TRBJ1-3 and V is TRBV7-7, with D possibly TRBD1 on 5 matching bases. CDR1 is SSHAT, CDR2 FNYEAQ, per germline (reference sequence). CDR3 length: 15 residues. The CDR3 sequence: CASSRGPEGGNTIYF. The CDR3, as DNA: TGTGCTAGCAGCCGGGGCCCGGAGGGTGGAAACACCATATATTTT.

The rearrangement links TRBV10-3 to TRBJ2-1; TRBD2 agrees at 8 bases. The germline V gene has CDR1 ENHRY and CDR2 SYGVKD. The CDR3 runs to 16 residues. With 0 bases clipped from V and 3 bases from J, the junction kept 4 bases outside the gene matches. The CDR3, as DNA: TGTGCCATCAGTGAGTCGACGGGGGGGGACTACAATGAGCAGTTCTTC. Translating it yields CAISESTGGDYNEQFF.

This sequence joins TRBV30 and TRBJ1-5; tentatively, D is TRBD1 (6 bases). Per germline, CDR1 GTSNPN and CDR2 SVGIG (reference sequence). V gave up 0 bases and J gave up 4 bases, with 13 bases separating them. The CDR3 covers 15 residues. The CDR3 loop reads CAWSVPDRENQPQHF. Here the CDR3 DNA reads TGTGCCTGGAGTGTACCGGACAGAGAGAATCAGCCCCAGCATTTT.

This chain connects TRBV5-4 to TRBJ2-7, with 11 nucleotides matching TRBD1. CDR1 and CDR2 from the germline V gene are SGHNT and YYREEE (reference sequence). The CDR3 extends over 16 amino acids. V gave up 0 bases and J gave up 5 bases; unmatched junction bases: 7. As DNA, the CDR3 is TGTGCCAGCAGCTTGGCGGGGACAGGGGGATTTCACGAGCAGTACTTC. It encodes CASSLAGTGGFHEQYF.

In DNA, the CDR3 is TGTGCCAGCAGCTTAGGCCCTGGCAGGGCCTATAATTCACCCCTCCACTTT. Amino acids: CASSLGPGRAYNSPLHF. The rearrangement links TRBV11-2 to TRBJ1-6, with D perhaps matching TRBD1 (5 bases). V lost 1 base to trimming and J lost 2 bases, with 12 bases between them. Germline loops: CDR1 SGHAT, CDR2 FQNNGV. CDR3 length equals 17 residues.

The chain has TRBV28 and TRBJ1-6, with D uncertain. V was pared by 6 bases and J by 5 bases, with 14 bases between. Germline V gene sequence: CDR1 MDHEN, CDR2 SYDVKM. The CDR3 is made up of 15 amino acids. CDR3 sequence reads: CASSPASGHNSPLHF. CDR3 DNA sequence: TGTGCCAGCAGCCCCGCCAGCGGACATAATTCACCCCTCCACTTT.

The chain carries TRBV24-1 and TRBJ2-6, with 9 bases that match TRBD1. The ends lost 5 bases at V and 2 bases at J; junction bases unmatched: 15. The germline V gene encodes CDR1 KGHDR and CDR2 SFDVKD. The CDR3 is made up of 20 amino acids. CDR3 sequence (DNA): TGTGCCACCAGTGGCCCCTCTTGGGGGACAGGGCGGGCTGGGGCCAACGTCCTGACTTTC. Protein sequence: CATSGPSWGTGRAGANVLTF.

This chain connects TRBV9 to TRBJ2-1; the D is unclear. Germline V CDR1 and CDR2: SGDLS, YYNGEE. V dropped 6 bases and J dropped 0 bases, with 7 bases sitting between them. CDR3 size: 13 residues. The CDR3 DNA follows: TGTGCCAGCACTCCTTACTCCTACAATGAGCAGTTCTTC. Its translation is CASTPYSYNEQFF.

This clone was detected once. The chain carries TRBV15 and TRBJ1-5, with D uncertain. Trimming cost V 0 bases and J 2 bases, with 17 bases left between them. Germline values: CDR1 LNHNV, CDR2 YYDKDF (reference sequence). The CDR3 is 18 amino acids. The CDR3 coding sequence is TGTGCCACCAGCAGAGATTCAATAACCTTACGCGGCAATCAGCCCCAGCATTTT. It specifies CATSRDSITLRGNQPQHF.

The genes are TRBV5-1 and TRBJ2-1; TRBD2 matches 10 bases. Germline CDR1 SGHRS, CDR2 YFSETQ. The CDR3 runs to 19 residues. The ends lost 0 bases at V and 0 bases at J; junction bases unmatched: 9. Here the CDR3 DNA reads TGCGCCAGCAGCTTGGGGGCTAGCGGGGGCGTTAGCTCCTACAATGAGCAGTTCTTC. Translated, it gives CASSLGASGGVSSYNEQFF.

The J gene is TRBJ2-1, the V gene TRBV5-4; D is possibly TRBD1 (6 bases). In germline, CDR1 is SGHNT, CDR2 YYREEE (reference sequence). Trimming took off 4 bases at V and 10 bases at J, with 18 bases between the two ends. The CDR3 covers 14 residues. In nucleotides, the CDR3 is TGTGCCAGCAGCCAAAGGGACAAACTTTGGGAGCAGTTCTTC. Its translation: CASSQRDKLWEQFF.

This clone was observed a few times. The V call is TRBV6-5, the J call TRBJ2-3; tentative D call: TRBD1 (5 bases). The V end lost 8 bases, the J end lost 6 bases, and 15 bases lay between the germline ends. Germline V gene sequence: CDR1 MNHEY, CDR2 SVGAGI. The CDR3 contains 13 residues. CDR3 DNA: TGTGCCAGCCGCGGCAGGGTGAGGGATACGCAGTATTTT. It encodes CASRGRVRDTQYF.

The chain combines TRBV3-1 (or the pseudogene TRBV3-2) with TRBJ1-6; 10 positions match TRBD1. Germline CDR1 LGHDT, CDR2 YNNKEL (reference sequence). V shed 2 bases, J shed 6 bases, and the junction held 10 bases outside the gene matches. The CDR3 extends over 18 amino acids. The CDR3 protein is CASSQIPAGQGFNSPLHF. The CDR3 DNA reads TGTGCCAGCAGCCAAATCCCCGCGGGACAGGGGTTTAATTCACCCCTCCACTTT.

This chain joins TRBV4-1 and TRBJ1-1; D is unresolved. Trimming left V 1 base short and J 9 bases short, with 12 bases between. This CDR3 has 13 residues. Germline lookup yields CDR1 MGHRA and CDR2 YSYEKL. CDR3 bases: TGCGCCAGCAGCCAAGCATCCGGGAATCAAGCTTTCTTT. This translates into CASSQASGNQAFF.

CDR3: CASARTSGPYNEQFF. Here the CDR3 DNA reads TGTGCCAGCGCCCGGACTAGCGGCCCCTACAATGAGCAGTTCTTC. The rearrangement joins TRBV7-3 to TRBJ2-1; 10 nucleotides match TRBD2. The CDR3 runs 15 residues. Germline V gene data show CDR1 as SGHTA and CDR2 as FQGTGA. V lost 8 bases, J lost 2 bases, and 6 bases stayed unmatched.

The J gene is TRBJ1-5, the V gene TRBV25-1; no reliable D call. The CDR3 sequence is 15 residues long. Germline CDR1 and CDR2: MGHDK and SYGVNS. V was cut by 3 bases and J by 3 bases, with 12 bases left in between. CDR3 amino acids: CASSDSGKYNQPQHF. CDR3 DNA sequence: TGTGCCAGCAGTGACTCGGGGAAATACAATCAGCCCCAGCATTTT.

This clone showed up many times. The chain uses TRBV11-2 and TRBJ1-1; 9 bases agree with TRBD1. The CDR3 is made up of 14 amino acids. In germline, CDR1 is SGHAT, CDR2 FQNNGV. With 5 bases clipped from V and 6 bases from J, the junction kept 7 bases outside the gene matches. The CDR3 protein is CASSPTGGAAEAFF. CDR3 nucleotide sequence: TGTGCCAGCAGCCCAACAGGGGGCGCGGCTGAAGCTTTCTTT.

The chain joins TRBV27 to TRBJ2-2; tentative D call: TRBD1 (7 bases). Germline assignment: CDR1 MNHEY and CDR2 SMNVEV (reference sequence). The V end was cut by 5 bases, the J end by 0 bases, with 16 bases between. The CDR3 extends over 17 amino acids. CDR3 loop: CASSKYGGTANTGELFF. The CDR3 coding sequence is TGTGCCAGCAGTAAGTACGGCGGGACAGCGAACACCGGGGAGCTGTTTTTT.

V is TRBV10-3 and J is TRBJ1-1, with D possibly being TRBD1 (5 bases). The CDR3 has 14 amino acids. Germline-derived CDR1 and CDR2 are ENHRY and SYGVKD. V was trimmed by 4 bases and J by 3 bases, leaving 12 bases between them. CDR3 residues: CAISVTGVDTEAFF. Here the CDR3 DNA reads TGTGCCATCAGTGTCACGGGGGTTGACACTGAAGCTTTCTTT.

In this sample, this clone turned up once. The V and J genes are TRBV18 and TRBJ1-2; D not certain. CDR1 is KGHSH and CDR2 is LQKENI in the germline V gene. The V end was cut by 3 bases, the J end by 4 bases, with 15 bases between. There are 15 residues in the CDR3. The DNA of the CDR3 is TGTGCCAGCTCACCCGAGATCGGGGTTAGCTATGGCTACACCTTC. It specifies CASSPEIGVSYGYTF.

The CDR3 nucleotides read TGTGCCAGCAGCTTAGCCGAGGGGGCGGCAGGCACTGAAGCTTTCTTT. It codes for CASSLAEGAAGTEAFF. The genes are TRBV7-8 and TRBJ1-1; 7 bases fit TRBD1. Looked up from germline, CDR1 is SGHVS and CDR2 is FQNEAQ. This CDR3 is 16 amino acids long. J lost 4 bases, V lost 0 bases, and 8 bases had no gene match. Together with reference TRBV7-8 and TRBJ1-1, the CDR3 gives the full variable domain: GAGVSQSPRYKVAKRGQDVALRCDPISGHVSLFWYQQALGQGPEFLTYFQNEAQLDKSGLPSDRFFAERPEGSVSTLKIQRTQQEDSAVYLCASSLAEGAAGTEAFFGQGTRLTVV.

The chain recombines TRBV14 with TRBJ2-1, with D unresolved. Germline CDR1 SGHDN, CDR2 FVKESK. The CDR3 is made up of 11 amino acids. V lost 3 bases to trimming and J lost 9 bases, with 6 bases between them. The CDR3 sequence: CASSHRGEQFF. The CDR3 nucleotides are TGTGCCAGCAGCCACCGAGGTGAGCAGTTCTTC.

This CDR3 is CASSASGGGPTDTQYF. The CDR3, as DNA: TGTGCCAGCAGCGCCTCAGGGGGCGGTCCCACAGATACGCAGTATTTT. The rearrangement links TRBV9 to TRBJ2-3; 8 nucleotides line up with TRBD1. Germline CDR1 reads SGDLS; CDR2 reads YYNGEE. V lost 3 bases and J lost 2; bases outside the gene matches: 8. The CDR3 runs to 16 residues. The full variable domain, with the rest looked up from reference TRBV9 and TRBJ2-3, is DSGVTQTPKHLITATGQRVTLRCSPRSGDLSVYWYQQSLDQGLQFLIQYYNGEERAKGNILERFSAQQFPDLHSELNLSSLELGDSALYFCASSASGGGPTDTQYFGPGTRLTVL.

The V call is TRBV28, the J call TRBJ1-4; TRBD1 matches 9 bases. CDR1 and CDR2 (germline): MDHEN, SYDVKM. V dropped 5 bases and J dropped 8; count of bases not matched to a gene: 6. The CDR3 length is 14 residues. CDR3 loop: CASSMGQGSEKLFF. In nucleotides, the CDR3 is TGTGCCAGCAGTATGGGACAGGGAAGCGAAAAACTGTTTTTT.